This TCR beta chain appears in the sequencing data of a study of blood T cell repertoires in COVID-19. Germline values: CDR1 SGHTA, CDR2 FQGNSA. This CDR3 spans 16 amino acids. V dropped 5 bases and J dropped 1 base, with 16 bases sitting between them. The table came from immunoSEQ multiplex PCR; TCRdb's copy has only in-frame clones and leaves some out. The repertoire holds under 50,000 clones, with 65% to 85% as singletons. Material for sequencing was peripheral blood. This receptor was identified in a man between 70 and 80 years old with acute or convalescent COVID-19. The chain carries TRBV7-2 and TRBJ2-3; D perhaps matches TRBD1 (8 bases). Written as DNA, the CDR3 is TGTGCCAGCAGCCTTACAGGGGGGGCCGGCACAGATACGCAGTATTTT. Amino acid sequence: CASSLTGGAGTDTQYF.